This TCR beta chain was obtained from a study of identical twins. Using its own MiXCR run on the 5' RACE reads, TCRdb lists one record per CDR3 protein. The sample includes about 210,000 distinct CDR3 sequences, 9.4% of them seen just once. V dropped 0 bases and J dropped 3 bases, with 15 bases sitting between them. CDR3 length: 15 residues. Germline lookup yields CDR1 DFQATT and CDR2 SNEGSKA (reference sequence). The sequence came from a woman between 18 and 29 years old in good health. The chain uses TRBV20-1 and TRBJ2-7, with D possibly matching TRBD2 (5 bases). Sequenced input: memory (CD45RO+) T cells sorted from blood. In DNA, the CDR3 is TGCAGTGCTAGAGATCACAGACGGGATGTCTACGAGCAGTACTTC. Translated, it gives CSARDHRRDVYEQYF.